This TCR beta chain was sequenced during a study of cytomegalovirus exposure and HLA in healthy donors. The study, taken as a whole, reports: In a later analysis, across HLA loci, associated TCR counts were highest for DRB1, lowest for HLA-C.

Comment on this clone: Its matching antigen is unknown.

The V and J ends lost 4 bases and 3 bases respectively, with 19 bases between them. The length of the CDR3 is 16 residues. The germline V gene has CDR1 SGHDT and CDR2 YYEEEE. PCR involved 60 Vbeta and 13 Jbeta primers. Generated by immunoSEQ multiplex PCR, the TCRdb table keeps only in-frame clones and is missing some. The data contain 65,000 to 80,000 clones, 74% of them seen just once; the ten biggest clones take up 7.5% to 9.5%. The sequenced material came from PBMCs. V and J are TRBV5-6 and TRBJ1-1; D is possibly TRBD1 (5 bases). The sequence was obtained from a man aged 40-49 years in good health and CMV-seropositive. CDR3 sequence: CASSPLTTRGDTEAFF. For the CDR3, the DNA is TGTGCCAGCAGCCCTCTCACGACACGGGGGGACACTGAAGCTTTCTTT.